This is a list of T cell receptor beta chains from one sample in a study of blood T cell repertoires in COVID-19. Data came from immunoSEQ multiplex PCR; TCRdb stores just in-frame clones and leaves some out. The repertoire holds some 46,000 clones, with around 75% as singletons. Material: peripheral blood. Receptors were obtained from a man at least 80 years old with acute or convalescent COVID-19. Each CDR3 is given with its conserved first and last residue. Fields, in order: clone size, D gene, J gene, V gene, CDR3 protein, CDR3 DNA. D genes are given only for firm matches. Clone size is not always given. Where it is, it says once, few, many or a class for expanded clones.

size: NA; D: NA; J: TRBJ1-2; V: TRBV7-2; CDR3: CASSLETGNYGYTF; DNA: TGTGCCAGCAGCCTGGAGACAGGCAACTATGGCTACACCTTC
size: NA; D: NA; J: TRBJ1-1; V: TRBV11-1; CDR3: CASSLETGNTEAFF; DNA: TGTGCCAGCAGCTTAGAGACGGGGAACACTGAAGCTTTCTTT
size: NA; D: TRBD2; J: TRBJ2-3; V: TRBV7-9; CDR3: CASSSRASGRVDTQYF; DNA: TGTGCCAGCAGCTCTAGAGCTAGCGGGAGGGTCGATACGCAGTATTTT
size: few; D: TRBD1; J: TRBJ2-2; V: TRBV13; CDR3: CASSSRTGSYTGELFF; DNA: TGTGCCAGCAGCTCCCGGACAGGGAGTTACACCGGGGAGCTGTTTTTT
size: NA; D: NA; J: TRBJ2-7; V: TRBV5-6; CDR3: CASSLDRTYEQYF; DNA: TGTGCCAGCAGCCTCGACAGAACCTACGAGCAGTACTTC
size: NA; D: NA; J: TRBJ1-1; V: TRBV5-6; CDR3: CASSFVGTGNTEAFF; DNA: TGTGCCAGCAGCTTTGTCGGAACGGGGAACACTGAAGCTTTCTTT
size: NA; D: TRBD2; J: TRBJ2-1; V: TRBV5-8; CDR3: CASETGTGGNNEQFF; DNA: TGTGCCAGTGAAACCGGGACGGGAGGCAACAATGAGCAGTTCTTC
size: NA; D: NA; J: TRBJ2-1; V: TRBV24-1; CDR3: CATSDLRSTGDEQFF; DNA: TGTGCCACCAGTGATTTACGGTCAACCGGGGATGAGCAGTTCTTC
size: NA; D: NA; J: TRBJ1-2; V: TRBV19; CDR3: CASSIGRGGGYTF; DNA: TGTGCCAGTAGTATCGGCAGGGGCGGTGGCTACACCTTC
size: once; D: TRBD2; J: TRBJ2-7; V: TRBV30; CDR3: CAWSLGGSLRGQYF; DNA: TGTGCCTGGTCCCTCGGGGGGAGCCTACGAGGGCAGTACTTC
size: NA; D: NA; J: TRBJ1-6; V: TRBV7-9; CDR3: CASSERGSAAYNSPLHF; DNA: TGTGCCAGCAGCGAACGGGGGAGTGCAGCCTATAATTCACCCCTCCACTTT
size: once; D: NA; J: TRBJ2-4; V: TRBV19; CDR3: CASSIERGLGKNIQYF; DNA: TGTGCCAGTAGTATAGAAAGGGGCCTCGGTAAAAACATTCAGTACTTC
size: few; D: TRBD2; J: TRBJ2-1; V: TRBV5-3; CDR3: CAGSLAGHNEQFF; DNA: TGTGCCGGTTCTCTAGCGGGCCACAATGAGCAGTTCTTC
size: NA; D: TRBD2; J: TRBJ2-3; V: TRBV15; CDR3: CATSRELAVGTDTQYF; DNA: TGTGCCACCAGCAGAGAACTAGCGGTCGGCACAGATACGCAGTATTTT
size: NA; D: TRBD1; J: TRBJ1-1; V: TRBV5-4; CDR3: CASSTGQGWNTEAFF; DNA: TGTGCCAGCAGCACTGGACAGGGGTGGAACACTGAAGCTTTCTTT
size: NA; D: NA; J: TRBJ2-1; V: TRBV28; CDR3: CASSLKRFGRGSYNEQFF; DNA: TGTGCCAGCAGTTTAAAGAGGTTCGGGCGGGGTTCCTACAATGAGCAGTTCTTC
size: NA; D: TRBD2; J: TRBJ2-2; V: TRBV5-1; CDR3: CASSARLAGVKTGELFF; DNA: TGCGCCAGCAGCGCCAGACTAGCGGGAGTAAAAACCGGGGAGCTGTTTTTT
size: NA; D: TRBD2; J: TRBJ2-6; V: TRBV7-9; CDR3: CASSLSNGGSGANVLTF; DNA: TGTGCCAGCAGCCTATCAAACGGGGGGTCTGGGGCCAACGTCCTGACTTTC
size: NA; D: TRBD1; J: TRBJ2-1; V: TRBV19; CDR3: CASSRQGASLALVF; DNA: TGTGCCAGTAGTCGGCAGGGGGCTAGTCTAGCGCTAGTCTTC
size: NA; D: NA; J: TRBJ1-2; V: TRBV12-3/TRBV12-4; CDR3: CASRSGHYGYTF; DNA: TGTGCCAGCAGGTCAGGTCACTATGGCTACACCTTC
size: NA; D: TRBD1; J: TRBJ1-1; V: TRBV28; CDR3: CASSLSGTGGQLNTEAFF; DNA: TGTGCCAGCAGTTTATCCGGGACAGGGGGCCAACTGAACACTGAAGCTTTCTTT
size: few; D: NA; J: TRBJ2-1; V: TRBV28; CDR3: CASSLRGREQFF; DNA: TGTGCCAGCAGTTTACGTGGCAGAGAGCAGTTCTTC
size: NA; D: NA; J: TRBJ1-6; V: TRBV5-5; CDR3: CASSLVMLGNSPLHF; DNA: TGTGCCAGCAGCTTGGTTATGTTGGGCAATTCACCCCTCCACTTT
size: NA; D: TRBD2; J: TRBJ2-3; V: TRBV5-8; CDR3: CASRPGLAEITDTQYF; DNA: TGTGCCAGCCGGCCCGGTCTAGCGGAGATCACAGATACGCAGTATTTT
size: NA; D: NA; J: TRBJ2-1; V: TRBV3-1/TRBV3-2; CDR3: CASSQGGVAGVREQFF; DNA: TGTGCCAGCAGCCAAGGGGGAGTGGCGGGCGTTCGGGAGCAGTTCTTC
size: NA; D: NA; J: TRBJ2-5; V: TRBV5-4; CDR3: CASSLRMWATGEQETQYF; DNA: TGTGCCAGCAGCCTGCGAATGTGGGCCACGGGGGAACAAGAGACCCAGTACTTC
size: NA; D: NA; J: TRBJ2-5; V: TRBV28; CDR3: CASREANKETQYF; DNA: TGTGCCAGCAGAGAAGCGAATAAAGAGACCCAGTACTTC
size: NA; D: TRBD2; J: TRBJ2-1; V: TRBV4-2; CDR3: CASSQVQRDPYNEQFF; DNA: TGTGCCAGCAGCCAAGTGCAGCGGGACCCCTACAATGAGCAGTTCTTC
size: few; D: NA; J: TRBJ1-4; V: TRBV19; CDR3: CASSPPPGGYEKLFF; DNA: TGTGCCAGTAGCCCACCGCCGGGGGGCTATGAAAAACTGTTTTTT
size: NA; D: NA; J: TRBJ2-2; V: TRBV19; CDR3: CASWQRGYTGELFF; DNA: TGTGCCAGTTGGCAAAGGGGTTACACCGGGGAGCTGTTTTTT
size: NA; D: TRBD1; J: TRBJ1-4; V: TRBV5-4; CDR3: CASSYGQGLANEKLFF; DNA: TGTGCCAGCAGCTATGGACAGGGATTGGCTAATGAAAAACTGTTTTTT
size: NA; D: NA; J: TRBJ2-5; V: TRBV3-1/TRBV3-2; CDR3: CASSQVRETQYF; DNA: TGTGCCAGCAGCCAAGTGAGAGAGACCCAGTACTTC
size: NA; D: NA; J: TRBJ2-1; V: TRBV5-6; CDR3: CASSFEGYNEQFF; DNA: TGTGCCAGCAGCTTCGAGGGATACAATGAGCAGTTCTTC
size: NA; D: TRBD1; J: TRBJ1-3; V: TRBV19; CDR3: CASSDRANSGNTIYF; DNA: TGTGCCAGTAGCGACAGGGCGAACTCTGGAAACACCATATATTTT
size: NA; D: NA; J: TRBJ1-5; V: TRBV19; CDR3: CASSMERQGINQPQHF; DNA: TGTGCCAGTAGTATGGAAAGGCAGGGAATCAATCAGCCCCAGCATTTT
size: NA; D: NA; J: TRBJ1-1; V: TRBV19; CDR3: CASSPRQSTEAFF; DNA: TGTGCCAGTAGCCCCAGACAGTCCACTGAAGCTTTCTTT
size: NA; D: NA; J: TRBJ1-4; V: TRBV28; CDR3: CASRPQGSTNEKLFF; DNA: TGTGCCAGCAGACCCCAGGGTTCAACTAATGAAAAACTGTTTTTT
size: NA; D: TRBD1; J: TRBJ1-2; V: TRBV2; CDR3: CASSEARTGGEGYTF; DNA: TGTGCCAGCAGTGAAGCGCGAACAGGGGGCGAGGGCTACACCTTC
size: once; D: TRBD2; J: TRBJ2-2; V: TRBV28; CDR3: CASSHKPFSGSYQAGTNTGELFF; DNA: TGTGCCAGCAGCCATAAGCCATTTTCAGGGTCGTATCAAGCGGGGACGAACACTGGGGAGCTGTTTTTT
size: few; D: NA; J: TRBJ2-3; V: TRBV7-9; CDR3: CASSPRWRERSDTQYF; DNA: TGTGCCAGCAGCCCCCGTTGGCGGGAAAGGTCGGATACGCAGTATTTT
size: NA; D: TRBD2; J: TRBJ2-5; V: TRBV7-6; CDR3: CASSPSGKGETQYF; DNA: TGTGCCAGCAGCCCTAGCGGGAAGGGAGAGACCCAGTACTTC
size: once; D: TRBD1; J: TRBJ1-3; V: TRBV4-2; CDR3: CASSQQGQVSGNTIYF; DNA: TGTGCCAGCAGCCAACAGGGACAGGTCTCTGGAAACACCATATATTTT
size: few; D: TRBD2; J: TRBJ2-5; V: TRBV10-3; CDR3: CAISEITGGIEETQYF; DNA: TGTGCCATCAGTGAAATCACGGGAGGGATTGAAGAGACCCAGTACTTC
size: NA; D: NA; J: TRBJ2-1; V: TRBV6-5; CDR3: CASSSRGEQFF; DNA: TGTGCCAGCAGTTCCCGAGGTGAGCAGTTCTTC
size: NA; D: NA; J: TRBJ1-1; V: TRBV5-1; CDR3: CASSRAKAGGGDTEAFF; DNA: TGCGCCAGCAGCAGAGCAAAAGCGGGGGGAGGGGACACTGAAGCTTTCTTT
size: few; D: NA; J: TRBJ2-1; V: TRBV28; CDR3: CASSSPDWMSYNEQFF; DNA: TGTGCCAGCAGTTCCCCCGACTGGATGTCCTACAATGAGCAGTTCTTC
size: NA; D: NA; J: TRBJ2-2; V: TRBV10-3; CDR3: CAISEQGGELFF; DNA: TGTGCCATCAGTGAGCAGGGCGGGGAGCTGTTTTTT
size: NA; D: TRBD2; J: TRBJ2-1; V: TRBV30; CDR3: CACSGLAGPGGNEQFF; DNA: TGTGCCTGCTCGGGACTAGCGGGGCCCGGGGGCAATGAGCAGTTCTTC
size: NA; D: TRBD1; J: TRBJ1-5; V: TRBV4-2; CDR3: CASSQYQGASNQPQHF; DNA: TGTGCCAGCAGCCAATACCAGGGGGCTAGCAATCAGCCCCAGCATTTT
size: NA; D: NA; J: TRBJ2-3; V: TRBV18; CDR3: CASSLRSADTQYF; DNA: TGTGCCAGCTCACTTCGTAGCGCAGATACGCAGTATTTT
size: once; D: NA; J: TRBJ1-3; V: TRBV30; CDR3: CAWSVKGSESGNTIYF; DNA: TGTGCCTGGAGTGTAAAGGGGTCGGAGTCTGGAAACACCATATATTTT
size: NA; D: NA; J: TRBJ1-4; V: TRBV11-3; CDR3: CASSSWGPFTNEKLFF; DNA: TGTGCCAGCAGCTCGTGGGGGCCCTTTACTAATGAAAAACTGTTTTTT
size: few; D: TRBD1; J: TRBJ1-6; V: TRBV9; CDR3: CASSPGDRGNAPLHF; DNA: TGTGCCAGCAGCCCGGGGGACAGGGGGAACGCACCCCTCCACTTT
size: NA; D: NA; J: TRBJ2-1; V: TRBV11-3; CDR3: CASSLEWANNEQFF; DNA: TGTGCCAGCAGCTTAGAATGGGCTAACAATGAGCAGTTCTTC
size: NA; D: NA; J: TRBJ2-7; V: TRBV7-8; CDR3: CASSLGGSTYEQYF; DNA: TGTGCCAGCAGCTTAGGCGGCAGTACCTACGAGCAGTACTTC